This T cell receptor (beta chain) was sequenced in a study of regulatory T cells in long-lasting Graves disease. Regarding time point: persistent/refractory GD, antithyroid drugs over 5 years with positive TRAb. From RNA extracted from PBMCs, the TCR library was made. Unmatched junction bases numbered 3, after V lost 6 bases and J lost 4 bases. The CDR3 is 13 residues long. This clonotype was seen many times. According to the study, TCR beta libraries were built with iRepertoire HTBI primers and CDR3-region Arm-PCR. MiXCR, applied by TCRdb to the multiplex PCR reads, yields one record per CDR3 protein. The table records 500,000 to 800,000 distinct CDR3 sequences, approximately 31% of them present only once.

The receptor's source is a female donor with Graves disease. The sample consisted of peripheral blood mononuclear cells (PBMCs), taken when the disease was refractory, from a patient treated with antithyroid drugs. The chain carries TRBV12-3 or TRBV12-4 and TRBJ2-5; 9 bases map to TRBD2. The CDR3: CASRTSGIETQYF. CDR3 nucleotides: TGTGCCAGCAGGACTAGCGGTATAGAGACCCAGTACTTC.